Listed below are T cell receptor beta chains from one sample, sequenced in a study of tumor-infiltrating lymphocytes in primary liver carcinoma. TCRdb passed the multiplex PCR reads through MiXCR, listing each CDR3 protein once. The data show about 350,000 distinct CDR3 sequences, 65% seen once. Sequencing used peripheral blood. These receptors came from a man aged 40-55 years with primary liver carcinoma and hepatitis B virus infection. CDR3s include the opening cysteine and the closing phenylalanine or tryptophan. Fields, in order: J gene, clone size, D gene, V gene, CDR3 DNA, CDR3 protein. The D gene is left open where the match is weak. The size field is filled for only some rows; it gives once, few, many or a size class.

TRBJ2-1 NA NA TRBV14 TGTGCTAGCAGCGCGCCAGGAGACAACTCCTACAATGAGCAGTTCTTC CASSAPGDNSYNEQFF
TRBJ2-7 NA TRBD2 TRBV4-1 TGTGCCAGCAGCCATGAGGCTAGCGGCCCCTACGAGCAGTACTTC CASSHEASGPYEQYF
TRBJ2-1 NA TRBD2 TRBV12-3/TRBV12-4 TGTGCCAGCAATCCAAAAAGCGGGGGCTCCTACAATGATCAGTTCTTC CASNPKSGGSYNDQFF
TRBJ2-1 few TRBD2 TRBV14 TGTGCCAGCAGCCAAGAAGTAGCGGGTTCCTACAATGAGCAGTTCTTC CASSQEVAGSYNEQFF
TRBJ1-4 NA NA TRBV5-1 TGCGCCAGCAGCTTCTCACAGGGATCCGGTAATGAAAAACTGCTTTTT CASSFSQGSGNEKLLF
TRBJ1-6 once TRBD1 TRBV6-5 TGTGCCAGCAGTTACCGAGGGGGCGGGGATTCACCCCTCCACTTT CASSYRGGGDSPLHF
TRBJ2-7 few TRBD2 TRBV6-5 TGTGCCAGCAGTTACCGCCGGGCGGGGACTAGCGAGCAGTACTTC CASSYRRAGTSEQYF
TRBJ2-1 NA TRBD2 TRBV6-2/TRBV6-3 TGTGCCACCACTCCGTACGGCGGGAGCGACTACAATGGGCAGTTCTTC CATTPYGGSDYNGQFF
TRBJ1-4 many TRBD1 TRBV6-5 TGTGCCAGCAGTTACCTGACAGGGTCGAGTAATGAAAAACTGTTTTTT CASSYLTGSSNEKLFF
TRBJ2-3 NA TRBD2 TRBV7-9 TGTGCCAGCAGCCTAATTAGCGGGAATGCAGATACGCAGTATTTT CASSLISGNADTQYF
TRBJ2-7 NA TRBD1 TRBV11-2 TGTGCCAGCATCTTGACAGGGGTTCGTAGCGAGCAGTACTTC CASILTGVRSEQYF
TRBJ1-1 NA NA TRBV29-1 TGCAGCGCGACGGGGTTGAAGACTGAAGCTTTCTTT CSATGLKTEAFF
TRBJ2-5 few TRBD1 TRBV7-9 TGTGCCAGCAGCGGATACGGTACAGGGGCCGAGACCCAGTACTTC CASSGYGTGAETQYF
TRBJ2-1 NA NA TRBV29-1 TGCAGCGTTGAGAGGTATGAAGGGCGCTCATACAATGAGCAGTTCTTC CSVERYEGRSYNEQFF
TRBJ2-2 NA NA TRBV29-1 TGCAGCGTTGAAGATCAGGACTCGAACAGCGGGGAGCTGTTTTTT CSVEDQDSNSGELFF